Presented here are 9 T cell receptor beta chains from one specimen sequenced in a study of control samples from healthy donors and cancer patients. Sequencing used immunoSEQ multiplex PCR; TCRdb keeps in-frame clones, though not all of them. The sample consists of roughly 69,000 clones, approximately 87% of them appearing once. Sequencing was performed on PBMCs. The receptors derive from a woman between 50 and 59 years old with head and neck cancer.

The chain carries TRBV10-3 and TRBJ2-7; 8 bases match TRBD1. V lost 5 bases and J lost 0; bases outside the gene matches: 6. The germline V gene encodes CDR1 ENHRY and CDR2 SYGVKD. This CDR3 spans 15 amino acids. This CDR3 is CAISTTGGSSYEQYF. The CDR3 DNA follows: TGTGCCATCAGTACCACAGGGGGGAGCTCCTACGAGCAGTACTTC.

This chain joins TRBV10-1 and TRBJ2-3; no firm D call. The CDR3 covers 15 residues. The V and J ends lost 2 bases and 0 bases respectively, with 9 bases between them. Germline CDR1 and CDR2: WNHNN and SYGVQD (reference sequence). The CDR3 loop reads CASSEGGFSTDTQYF. CDR3 nucleotide sequence: TGCGCCAGCAGTGAGGGCGGATTTAGCACAGATACGCAGTATTTT.

The V and J genes are TRBV5-1 and TRBJ1-3, with D unresolved. Trimming removed 3 bases at V and 0 bases at J, with 19 bases between. This CDR3 comprises 18 residues. Germline CDR1 and CDR2: SGHRS and YFSETQ. The CDR3, as DNA: TGCGCCAGCAGCTCCCCGGGAGGTGCACCTAGCTCTGGAAACACCATATATTTT. Translating gives CASSSPGGAPSSGNTIYF.

V gene TRBV28 combines with J gene TRBJ2-3; D unclear. V lost 3 bases and J 1 base, leaving 8 bases between the germline ends. The CDR3 runs to 14 residues. From germline, CDR1 is MDHEN and CDR2 SYDVKM. The CDR3 DNA is TGTGCCAGCAGTTTTGCTAGAGGCACAGATACGCAGTATTTT. Protein sequence: CASSFARGTDTQYF.

The chain couples TRBV28 to TRBJ2-6; D gene ambiguous. V lost 6 bases to trimming and J lost 0 bases, with 12 bases between them. Germline V gives CDR1 MDHEN, CDR2 SYDVKM. CDR3 length: 16 amino acids. CDR3 coding DNA: TGTGCCAGCAGCCACCCTAAACTCTCTGGGGCCAACGTCCTGACTTTC. The encoded protein is CASSHPKLSGANVLTF.

V and J are TRBV9 and TRBJ2-3; TRBD2 matches 7 bases. The V gene end was trimmed by 2 bases and the J gene end by 2 bases; junction bases not matched to a gene: 2. Germline V gene data show CDR1 as SGDLS and CDR2 as YYNGEE. This CDR3 contains 14 residues. The CDR3 here is CASSVSGNTDTQYF. The DNA of the CDR3 is TGTGCCAGCAGCGTGAGCGGGAACACAGATACGCAGTATTTT.

The genes are TRBV5-1 and TRBJ2-7; D remains unclear. Germline CDR1 reads SGHRS; CDR2 reads YFSETQ. This CDR3 is 14 amino acids long. V was shortened by 4 bases and J by 3 bases, with 14 bases between the two germline ends. In nucleotides, the CDR3 is TGCGCCAGCAGCGACGTAACAAGTTTCTACGAGCAGTACTTC. It translates to CASSDVTSFYEQYF.

This chain joins TRBV27 and TRBJ1-1; D is undetermined. Looked up from germline, CDR1 is MNHEY and CDR2 is SMNVEV (reference sequence). This CDR3 is built from 13 residues. Trimming left V 4 bases short and J 5 bases short, with 11 bases between. CDR3 residues: CASSSTRKTEAFF. The CDR3 region has the DNA TGTGCCAGCAGTTCTACCAGAAAGACTGAAGCTTTCTTT.

This clone showed up just once. The chain couples TRBV29-1 to TRBJ1-2; 8 bases align to TRBD1. V gave up 4 bases and J gave up 5 bases; unmatched junction bases: 6. Germline CDR1 and CDR2: SQVTM and ANQGSEA. The CDR3 spans 13 residues. CDR3 DNA: TGCAGCGTTGGGGAAGGGACAGGTTATGGCTACACCTTC. Its translation: CSVGEGTGYGYTF.